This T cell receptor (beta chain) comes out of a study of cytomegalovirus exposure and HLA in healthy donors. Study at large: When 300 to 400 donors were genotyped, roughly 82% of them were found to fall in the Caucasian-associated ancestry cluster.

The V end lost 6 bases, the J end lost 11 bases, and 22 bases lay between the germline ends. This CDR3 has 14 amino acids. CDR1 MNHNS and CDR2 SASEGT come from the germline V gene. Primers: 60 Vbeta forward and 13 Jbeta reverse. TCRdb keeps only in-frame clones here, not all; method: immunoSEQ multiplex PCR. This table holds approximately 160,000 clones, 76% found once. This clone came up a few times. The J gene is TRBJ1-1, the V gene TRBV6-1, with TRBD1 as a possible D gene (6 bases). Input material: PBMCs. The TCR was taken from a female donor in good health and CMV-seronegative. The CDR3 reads CASSSTGGGLRAFF. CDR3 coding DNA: TGTGCCAGCAGCTCAACCGGGGGGGGGCTCCGCGCTTTCTTT.